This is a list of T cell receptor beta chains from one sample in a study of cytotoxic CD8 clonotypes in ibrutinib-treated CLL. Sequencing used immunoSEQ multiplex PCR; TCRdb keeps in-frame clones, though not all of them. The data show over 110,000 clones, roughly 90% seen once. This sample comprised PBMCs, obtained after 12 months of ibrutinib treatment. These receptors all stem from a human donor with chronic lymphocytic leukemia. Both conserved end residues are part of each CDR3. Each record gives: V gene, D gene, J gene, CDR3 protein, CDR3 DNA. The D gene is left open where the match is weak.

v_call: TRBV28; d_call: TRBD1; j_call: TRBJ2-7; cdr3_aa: CASSSGQENEQYF; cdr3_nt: TGTGCCAGCAGTTCGGGACAGGAAAACGAGCAGTACTTC
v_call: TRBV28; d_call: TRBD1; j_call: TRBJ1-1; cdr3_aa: CASSLGQGARDEAFF; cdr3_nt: TGTGCCAGCAGTTTGGGACAGGGGGCGCGGGATGAAGCTTTCTTT
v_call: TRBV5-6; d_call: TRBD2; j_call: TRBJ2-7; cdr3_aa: CASSLRRLAGGILSEQYF; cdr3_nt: TGTGCCAGCAGCTTGCGTAGGCTAGCGGGAGGTATCCTCTCCGAGCAGTACTTC
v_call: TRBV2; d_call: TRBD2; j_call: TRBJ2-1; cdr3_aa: CANLAGGGYNEQFF; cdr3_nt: TGTGCCAACTTAGCGGGAGGCGGTTACAATGAGCAGTTCTTC
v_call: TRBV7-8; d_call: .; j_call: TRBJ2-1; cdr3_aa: CASSLEDWNEQFF; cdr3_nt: TGTGCCAGCAGCTTAGAAGATTGGAATGAGCAGTTCTTC
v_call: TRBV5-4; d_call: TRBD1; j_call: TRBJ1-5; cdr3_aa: CASSQGDGTGIQPQHF; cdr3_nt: TGTGCCAGCAGCCAGGGGGACGGGACAGGGATTCAGCCCCAGCATTTT
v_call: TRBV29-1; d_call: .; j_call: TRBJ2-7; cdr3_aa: CSVERTDIGYEQYF; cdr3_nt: TGCAGCGTTGAAAGGACAGACATTGGGTACGAGCAGTACTTC
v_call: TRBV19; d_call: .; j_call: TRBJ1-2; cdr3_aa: CASRNSNRLLRGGYTF; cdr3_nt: TGTGCCAGTCGAAACAGTAACCGGCTGCTCCGAGGAGGCTACACCTTC
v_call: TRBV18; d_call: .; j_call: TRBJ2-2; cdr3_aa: CASSQQGEVTGELFF; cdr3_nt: TGTGCCAGCTCACAACAGGGAGAGGTCACCGGGGAGCTGTTTTTT
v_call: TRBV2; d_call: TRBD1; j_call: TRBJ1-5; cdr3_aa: CASSRTGVSNQPQHF; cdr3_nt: TGTGCCAGCAGTCGGACAGGGGTTAGCAATCAGCCCCAGCATTTT
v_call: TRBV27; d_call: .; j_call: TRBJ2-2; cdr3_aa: CASSLSGELFF; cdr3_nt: TGTGCCAGCAGTTTATCCGGGGAGCTGTTTTTT
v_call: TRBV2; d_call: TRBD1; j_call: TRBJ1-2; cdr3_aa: CASSEGDRGYGYTF; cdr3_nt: TGTGCCAGCAGTGAAGGGGACAGGGGTTATGGCTACACCTTC
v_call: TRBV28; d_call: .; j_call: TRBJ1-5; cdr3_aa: CASSLRSRVYSNQPQHF; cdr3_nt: TGTGCCAGCAGTTTACGTTCCAGGGTCTATAGCAATCAGCCCCAGCATTTT
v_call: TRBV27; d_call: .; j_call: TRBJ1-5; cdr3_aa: CASSLSGSGNQPQHF; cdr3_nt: TGTGCCAGCAGTTTATCGGGGTCTGGGAATCAGCCCCAGCATTTT